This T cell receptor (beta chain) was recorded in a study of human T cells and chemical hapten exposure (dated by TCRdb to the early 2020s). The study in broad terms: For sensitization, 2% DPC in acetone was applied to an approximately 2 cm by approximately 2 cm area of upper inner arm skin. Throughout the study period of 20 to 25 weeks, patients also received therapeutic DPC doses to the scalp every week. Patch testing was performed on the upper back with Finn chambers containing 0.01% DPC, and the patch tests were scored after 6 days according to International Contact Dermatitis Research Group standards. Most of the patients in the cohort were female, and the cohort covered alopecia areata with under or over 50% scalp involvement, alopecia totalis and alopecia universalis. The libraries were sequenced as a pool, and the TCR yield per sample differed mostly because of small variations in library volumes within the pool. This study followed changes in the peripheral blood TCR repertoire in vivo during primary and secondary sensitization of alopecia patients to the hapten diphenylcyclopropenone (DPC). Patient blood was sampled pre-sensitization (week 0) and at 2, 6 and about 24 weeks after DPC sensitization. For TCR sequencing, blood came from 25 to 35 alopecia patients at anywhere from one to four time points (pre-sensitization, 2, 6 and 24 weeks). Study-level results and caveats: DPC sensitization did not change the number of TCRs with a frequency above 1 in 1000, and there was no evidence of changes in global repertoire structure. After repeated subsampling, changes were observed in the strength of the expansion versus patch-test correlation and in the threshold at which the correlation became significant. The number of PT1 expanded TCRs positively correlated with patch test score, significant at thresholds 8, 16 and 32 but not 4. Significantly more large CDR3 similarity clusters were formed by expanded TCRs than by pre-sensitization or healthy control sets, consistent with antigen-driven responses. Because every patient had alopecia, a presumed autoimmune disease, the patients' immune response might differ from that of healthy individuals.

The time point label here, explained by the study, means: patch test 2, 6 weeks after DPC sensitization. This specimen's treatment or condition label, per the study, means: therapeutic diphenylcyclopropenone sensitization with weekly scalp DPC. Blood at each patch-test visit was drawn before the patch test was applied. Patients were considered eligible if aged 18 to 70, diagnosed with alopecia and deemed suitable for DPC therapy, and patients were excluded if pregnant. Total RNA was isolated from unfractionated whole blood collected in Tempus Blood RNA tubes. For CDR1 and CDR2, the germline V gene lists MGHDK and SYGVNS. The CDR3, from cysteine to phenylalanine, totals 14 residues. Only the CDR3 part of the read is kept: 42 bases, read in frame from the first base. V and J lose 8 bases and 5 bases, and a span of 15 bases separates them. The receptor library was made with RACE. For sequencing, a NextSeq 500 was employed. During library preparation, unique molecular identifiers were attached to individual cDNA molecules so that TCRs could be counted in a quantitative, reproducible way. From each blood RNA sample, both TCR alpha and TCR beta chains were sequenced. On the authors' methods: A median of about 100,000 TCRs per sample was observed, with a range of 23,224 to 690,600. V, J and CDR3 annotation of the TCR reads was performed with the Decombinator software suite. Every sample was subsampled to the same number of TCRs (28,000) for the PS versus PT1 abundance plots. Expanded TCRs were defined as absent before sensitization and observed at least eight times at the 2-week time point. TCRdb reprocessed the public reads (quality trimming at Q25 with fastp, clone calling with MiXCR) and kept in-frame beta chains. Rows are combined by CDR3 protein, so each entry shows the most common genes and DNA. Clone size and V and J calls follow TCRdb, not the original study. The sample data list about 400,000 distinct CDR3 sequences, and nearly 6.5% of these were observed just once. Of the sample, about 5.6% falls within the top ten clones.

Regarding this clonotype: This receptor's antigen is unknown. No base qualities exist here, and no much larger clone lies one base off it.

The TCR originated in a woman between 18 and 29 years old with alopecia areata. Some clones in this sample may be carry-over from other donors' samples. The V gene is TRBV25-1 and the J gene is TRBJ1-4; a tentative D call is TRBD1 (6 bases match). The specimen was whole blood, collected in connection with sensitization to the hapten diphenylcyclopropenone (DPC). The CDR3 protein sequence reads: CASGYGQYNEKLFF. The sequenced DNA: TGTGCCAGCGGTTACGGACAGTACAATGAAAAACTGTTTTTT.